These 21 T cell receptor beta chains share one sample of origin, sequenced in a study of regulatory T cells in long-lasting Graves disease. HTBI primers from iRepertoire and Arm-PCR of CDR3 regions yielded the TCR beta libraries. TCRdb processed the multiplex PCR reads anew with MiXCR; each CDR3 protein has one entry. This table has roughly 430,000 distinct CDR3 sequences, around 23% appearing once. Time point denoted: persistent/refractory GD, antithyroid drugs over 5 years with positive TRAb. PBMC-extracted RNA yielded the TCR library. The specimen was peripheral blood mononuclear cells (PBMCs), collected when the disease was refractory, from a patient treated with antithyroid drugs. These receptors were taken from a female donor with Graves disease.

In this sample, this clonotype turned up many times. The V and J genes are TRBV5-1 and TRBJ2-4; TRBD1 might be the D (5 bases). Germline-derived CDR1 and CDR2 are SGHRS and YFSETQ. Between the trimmed V and J ends, which lost 0 bases and 6 bases, there was a span of 13 bases. CDR3 length: 15 amino acids. The CDR3 is CASSLATREGNIQYF. The CDR3 region has the DNA TGCGCCAGCAGCTTGGCTACCAGGGAAGGAAACATTCAGTACTTC.

In its sample, this clonotype was seen many times. The J gene is TRBJ1-6, the V gene TRBV28; a possible D gene is TRBD1 (6 bases). The CDR3 is made up of 14 amino acids. With 4 bases removed from V and 7 bases from J, the gap between germline ends came to 11 bases. CDR1 and CDR2 from the germline V gene are MDHEN and SYDVKM. Here the CDR3 DNA reads TGTGCCAGCAGTTCAGGACAGCTAAATTCACCCCTCCACTTT. The encoded protein is CASSSGQLNSPLHF. The complete variable domain, with remaining parts taken from reference TRBV28 and TRBJ1-6, reads DVKVTQSSRYLVKRTGEKVFLECVQDMDHENMFWYRQDPGLGLRLIYFSYDVKMKEKGDIPEGYSVSREKKERFSLILESASTNQTSMYLCASSSGQLNSPLHFGNGTRLTVT.

This rearrangement joins TRBV29-1 to TRBJ1-1; D ambiguous. Germline lookup yields CDR1 SQVTM and CDR2 ANQGSEA. The V gene lost 7 bases and the J gene lost 5 bases, with 17 bases spanning the gap. There are 13 residues in the CDR3. In DNA form, the CDR3 reads TGCAGCGCCGAGGGCCAGGAAGGTACTGAAGCTTTCTTT. Residues: CSAEGQEGTEAFF.

This chain joins TRBV29-1 and TRBJ1-5, with D possibly matching TRBD1 (5 bases). In germline, CDR1 is SQVTM, CDR2 ANQGSEA. Trimming cost V 3 bases and J 6 bases, with 15 bases left between them. CDR3 length: 14 residues. As DNA, the CDR3 is TGCAGCGTTGATACCTGGGCAGGGAGTCAGCCCCAGCATTTT. Translated: CSVDTWAGSQPQHF.

This clonotype has a handful of counts. V gene TRBV5-1 combines with J gene TRBJ2-6; D possibly corresponds to TRBD1 (6 bases). Germline V lookup: CDR1 SGHRS, CDR2 YFSETQ. Trimming stripped 4 bases from V and 4 bases from J, with 12 bases between. The length of the CDR3 is 15 residues. The CDR3 DNA reads TGCGCCAGCAGCCAACAGGGATTCGGGGCCAACGTCCTGACTTTC. This sequence encodes CASSQQGFGANVLTF. Full variable domain (rest looked up from reference TRBV5-1 and TRBJ2-6): KAGVTQTPRYLIKTRGQQVTLSCSPISGHRSVSWYQQTPGQGLQFLFEYFSETQRNKGNFPGRFSGRQFSNSRSEMNVSTLELGDSALYLCASSQQGFGANVLTFGAGSRLTVL.

This clonotype was found many times. The chain uses TRBV6-1 and TRBJ2-5; D perhaps matches TRBD2 (6 bases). With 6 bases removed from V and 5 bases from J, the gap between germline ends came to 19 bases. CDR1 is MNHNS and CDR2 is SASEGT in the germline V gene. The CDR3 runs 15 residues. CDR3 sequence (DNA): TGTGCCAGCAGGCGAAGACTAGAATCGTGGGAGACCCAGTACTTC. Protein: CASRRRLESWETQYF.

In DNA, the CDR3 is TGCGCCAGCAGCTTGGTGTTGGCAGATCAAGAGACCCAGTACTTC. This sequence encodes CASSLVLADQETQYF. The chain carries TRBV5-1 and TRBJ2-5; unclear D gene. Germline CDR1 is SGHRS and CDR2 is YFSETQ. The CDR3 runs 15 residues. Trimming removed 0 bases at V and 2 bases at J, with 11 bases between.

This clonotype turned up a few times. The chain has TRBV7-9 and TRBJ2-7, with D hard to call. Trimming shortened V by 10 bases and J by 2 bases, and 18 bases separated the two germline ends. The CDR3 contains 14 residues. CDR1 is SEHNR and CDR2 is FQNEAQ in the germline V gene (reference sequence). The CDR3 here is CATESPGITYEQYF. The CDR3 DNA is TGTGCCACAGAGTCCCCTGGGATTACCTACGAGCAGTACTTC.

The sample holds many counts of this clonotype. J is TRBJ1-2 and V is TRBV30, with 7 nucleotides matching TRBD1. The CDR3 covers 13 residues. Trimming removed 5 bases from V and 4 bases from J; junction bases left unmatched: 7. In germline, CDR1 is GTSNPN, CDR2 SVGIG (reference sequence). CDR3 protein: CAWGGTAGYGYTF. The CDR3 DNA is TGTGCCTGGGGAGGGACAGCGGGCTATGGCTACACCTTC.

This clonotype was counted many times. The rearrangement links TRBV2 to TRBJ2-7; TRBD2 aligns across 7 bases. This CDR3 is built from 13 residues. Germline CDR1 is SNHLY and CDR2 is FYNNEI. Unmatched junction bases numbered 10, after V lost 7 bases and J lost 7 bases. The CDR3 DNA reads TGTGCCAGCACAGCTGGGGGGGTGGGGGAGCAGTACTTC. This sequence encodes CASTAGGVGEQYF.

The chain is built from TRBV7-2 and TRBJ2-7; D possibly corresponds to TRBD2 (6 bases). Trimming left V 5 bases short and J 2 bases short, with 13 bases between. The CDR3 runs 14 residues. CDR1 and CDR2 from the germline V gene are SGHTA and FQGNSA. The CDR3 reads CASSPIAETYEQYF. CDR3 coding DNA: TGTGCCAGCAGCCCCATAGCGGAGACCTACGAGCAGTACTTC. Full variable domain (rest looked up from reference TRBV7-2 and TRBJ2-7): GAGVSQSPSNKVTEKGKDVELRCDPISGHTALYWYRQSLGQGLEFLIYFQGNSAPDKSGLPSDRFSAERTGGSVSTLTIQRTQQEDSAVYLCASSPIAETYEQYFGPGTRLTVT.

The sample holds many counts of this clonotype. The chain joins TRBV25-1 to TRBJ2-5; no firm D call. The CDR3 totals 15 residues. V was pared by 1 base and J by 0 bases, with 9 bases between. CDR1 MGHDK and CDR2 SYGVNS come from the germline V gene. The CDR3 nucleotides are TGTGCCAGCAGTGAATTTCTAGGGTACCAAGAGACCCAGTACTTC. It is translated as CASSEFLGYQETQYF.

This clonotype was counted many times. V gene TRBV6-2 or TRBV6-3 combines with J gene TRBJ1-1, with D unresolved. Germline lookup yields CDR1 MNHEY and CDR2 SVGEGT. Trimming cost V 0 bases and J 5 bases, with 13 bases left between them. The CDR3 is 15 residues long. This chain's CDR3 is CASSYSTAGRTEAFF. CDR3 bases: TGTGCCAGCAGTTACTCGACGGCCGGACGGACTGAAGCTTTCTTT.

The J gene is TRBJ2-5, the V gene TRBV9; 7 nucleotides match TRBD2. CDR1 and CDR2 (germline): SGDLS, YYNGEE. The ends lost 4 bases at V and 1 base at J; junction bases unmatched: 10. This CDR3 region has 16 residues. CDR3 DNA: TGTGCCAGCAGCATATCTCATAGCGGGCGCCAAGAGACCCAGTACTTC. It codes for CASSISHSGRQETQYF.

There are a few counts of this clonotype. The chain couples TRBV6-1 to TRBJ1-2, with 7 bases that match TRBD1. Trimming cost V 7 bases and J 0 bases; bases outside gene matches: 11. This CDR3 has 16 amino acids. Germline V gives CDR1 MNHNS, CDR2 SASEGT. The CDR3 loop is CASNLGGTASNYGYTF. DNA for the CDR3: TGTGCCAGCAATCTAGGGGGGACAGCCTCTAACTATGGCTACACCTTC.

The V call is TRBV20-1, the J call TRBJ2-5; 7 bases fit TRBD1. Germline V gene data show CDR1 as DFQATT and CDR2 as SNEGSKA (reference sequence). J gave up 2 bases and V 0 bases, and 9 bases lay outside the gene matches. This CDR3 region has 16 residues. The CDR3 DNA sequence: TGCAGTGCTAGAGATTACAGGGGCGGTGGGCAAGAGACCCAGTACTTC. This codes for CSARDYRGGGQETQYF.

This clonotype was counted a single time. The genes are TRBV7-2 and TRBJ2-3; the match to TRBD2 covers 10 bases. The ends lost 7 bases at V and 4 bases at J; junction bases unmatched: 17. The germline CDR1 and CDR2 sequences are SGHTA and FQGNSA. This CDR3 region has 18 residues. The CDR3 loop is CASIPTTLTSGTPDTQYF. As DNA, the CDR3 is TGTGCCAGCATACCTACAACCCTAACTAGCGGGACTCCAGATACGCAGTATTTT.

This clonotype was recorded a few times. The rearrangement uses TRBV30 and TRBJ2-7; 7 bases fit TRBD2. This CDR3 has 14 amino acids. The J segment lost 0 bases and the V segment lost 1 base, leaving 3 bases of the junction unmatched. CDR1 GTSNPN and CDR2 SVGIG come from the germline V gene (reference sequence). DNA for the CDR3: TGTGCCTGGAGTGATGGCGGGAGCTCCTACGAGCAGTACTTC. It yields the protein CAWSDGGSSYEQYF.

This clonotype was counted many times. The chain recombines TRBV9 with TRBJ1-2; 7 bases are a match to TRBD1. Germline loops: CDR1 SGDLS, CDR2 YYNGEE. V dropped 0 bases and J dropped 0; count of bases not matched to a gene: 8. There are 17 residues in the CDR3. The CDR3 sequence: CASSVGDSLEANYGYTF. CDR3 in DNA: TGTGCCAGCAGCGTAGGGGACAGTTTGGAGGCTAACTATGGCTACACCTTC.

This clonotype was counted many times. The chain couples TRBV27 to TRBJ1-6; no definite D call. Trimming removed 0 bases at V and 0 bases at J, with 9 bases between. The CDR3 is made up of 17 amino acids. The germline V gene has CDR1 MNHEY and CDR2 SMNVEV (reference sequence). The CDR3, as DNA: TGTGCCAGCAGTTTATCGATCAGGAGCTCCTATAATTCACCCCTCCACTTT. Its protein is CASSLSIRSSYNSPLHF.

There are many counts of this clonotype. The chain has TRBV29-1 and TRBJ1-1; no clear D. The V gene lost 6 bases and the J gene lost 5 bases, with 28 bases spanning the gap. The germline V gene encodes CDR1 SQVTM and CDR2 ANQGSEA. The CDR3 consists of 17 residues. The CDR3 reads CSVGHIRKDFVWTEAFF. The CDR3 DNA sequence: TGCAGCGTAGGTCACATTCGAAAGGACTTTGTATGGACTGAAGCTTTCTTT.